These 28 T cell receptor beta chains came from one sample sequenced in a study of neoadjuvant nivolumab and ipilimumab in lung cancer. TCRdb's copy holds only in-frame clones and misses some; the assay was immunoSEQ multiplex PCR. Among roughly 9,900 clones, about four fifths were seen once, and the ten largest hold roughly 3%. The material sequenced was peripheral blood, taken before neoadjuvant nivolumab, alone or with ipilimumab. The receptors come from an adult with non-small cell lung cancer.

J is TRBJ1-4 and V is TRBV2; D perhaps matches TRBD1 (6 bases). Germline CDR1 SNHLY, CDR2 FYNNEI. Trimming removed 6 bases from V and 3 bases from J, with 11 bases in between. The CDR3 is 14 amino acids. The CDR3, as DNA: TGTGCCAGCAGGATCTACAGGGCTAATGAAAAACTGTTTTTT. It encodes CASRIYRANEKLFF.

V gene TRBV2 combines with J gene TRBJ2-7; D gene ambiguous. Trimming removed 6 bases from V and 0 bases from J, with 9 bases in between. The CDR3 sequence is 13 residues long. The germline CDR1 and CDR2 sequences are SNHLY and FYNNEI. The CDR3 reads CASSPGLSYEQYF. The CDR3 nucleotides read TGTGCCAGCAGCCCGGGTCTCTCCTACGAGCAGTACTTC.

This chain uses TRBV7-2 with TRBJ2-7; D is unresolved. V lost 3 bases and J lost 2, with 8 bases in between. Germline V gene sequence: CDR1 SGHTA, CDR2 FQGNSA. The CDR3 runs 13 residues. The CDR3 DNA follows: TGTGCCAGCAGCTTCAGCGCGACCTACGAGCAGTACTTC. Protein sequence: CASSFSATYEQYF.

Here the CDR3 reads CASSLGTSGPDRYEQYF. The CDR3 DNA reads TGCGCCAGCAGTCTAGGAACTAGCGGCCCAGATCGCTACGAGCAGTACTTC. The chain has TRBV23-1 and TRBJ2-7; 8 nucleotides agree with TRBD2. TRBV23-1 is marked as an open reading frame, function uncertain. V trimming: 4 bases; J trimming: 3 bases; junction bases outside the gene matches: 14. The CDR3 length is 17 residues.

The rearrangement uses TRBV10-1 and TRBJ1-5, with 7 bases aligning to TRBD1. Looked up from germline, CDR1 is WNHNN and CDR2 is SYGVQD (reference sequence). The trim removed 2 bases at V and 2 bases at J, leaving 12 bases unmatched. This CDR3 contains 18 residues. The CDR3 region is CASSETLKTGMGNQPQHF. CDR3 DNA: TGCGCCAGCAGTGAGACGCTCAAGACAGGGATGGGCAATCAGCCCCAGCATTTT.

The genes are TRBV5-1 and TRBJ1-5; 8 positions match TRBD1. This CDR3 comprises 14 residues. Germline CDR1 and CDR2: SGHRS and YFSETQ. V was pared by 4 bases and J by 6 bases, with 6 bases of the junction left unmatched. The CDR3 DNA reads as TGCGCCAGCAGCAGGACAGGGCCGGGTCAGCCCCAGCATTTT. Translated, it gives CASSRTGPGQPQHF.

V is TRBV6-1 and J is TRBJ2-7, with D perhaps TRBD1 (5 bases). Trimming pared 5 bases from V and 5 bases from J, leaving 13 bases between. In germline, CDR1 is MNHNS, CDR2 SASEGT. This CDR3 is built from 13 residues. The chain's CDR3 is CASSSGPGNEQYF. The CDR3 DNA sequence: TGTGCCAGCAGTTCGGGCCCAGGGAACGAGCAGTACTTC.

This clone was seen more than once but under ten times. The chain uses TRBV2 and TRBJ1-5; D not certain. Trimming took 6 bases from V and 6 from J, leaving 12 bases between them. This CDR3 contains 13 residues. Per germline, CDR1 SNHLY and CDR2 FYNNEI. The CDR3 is CASSQGQFQPQHF. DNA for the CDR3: TGTGCCAGCAGCCAAGGGCAGTTTCAGCCCCAGCATTTT.

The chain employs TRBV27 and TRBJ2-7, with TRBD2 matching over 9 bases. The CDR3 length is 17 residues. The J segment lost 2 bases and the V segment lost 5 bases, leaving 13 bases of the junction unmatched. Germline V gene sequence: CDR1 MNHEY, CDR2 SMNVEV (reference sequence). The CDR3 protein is CASSLRPSGITTYEQYF. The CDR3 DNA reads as TGTGCCAGCAGTCTCCGGCCTAGCGGGATCACAACCTACGAGCAGTACTTC.

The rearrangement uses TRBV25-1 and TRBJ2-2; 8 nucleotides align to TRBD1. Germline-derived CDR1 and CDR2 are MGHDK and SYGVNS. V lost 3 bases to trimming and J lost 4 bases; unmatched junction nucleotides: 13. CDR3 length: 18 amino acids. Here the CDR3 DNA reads TGTGCCAGCAGTGACAGGGGGCAACGGGTGGCAGGCACCGGGGAGCTGTTTTTT. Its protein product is CASSDRGQRVAGTGELFF.

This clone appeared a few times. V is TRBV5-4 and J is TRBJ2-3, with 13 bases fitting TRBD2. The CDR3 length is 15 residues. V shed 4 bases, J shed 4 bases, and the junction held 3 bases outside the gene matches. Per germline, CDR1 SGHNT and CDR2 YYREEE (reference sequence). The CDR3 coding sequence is TGTGCCAGCAGCGCCGGGACTAGCGGGGCAGATACGCAGTATTTT. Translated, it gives CASSAGTSGADTQYF.

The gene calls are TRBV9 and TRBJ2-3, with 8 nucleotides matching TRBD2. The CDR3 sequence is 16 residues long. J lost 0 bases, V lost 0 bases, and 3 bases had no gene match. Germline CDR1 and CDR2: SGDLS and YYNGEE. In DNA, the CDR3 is TGTGCCAGCAGCGTAGTGGCTAGCGGGAGCACAGATACGCAGTATTTT. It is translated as CASSVVASGSTDTQYF.

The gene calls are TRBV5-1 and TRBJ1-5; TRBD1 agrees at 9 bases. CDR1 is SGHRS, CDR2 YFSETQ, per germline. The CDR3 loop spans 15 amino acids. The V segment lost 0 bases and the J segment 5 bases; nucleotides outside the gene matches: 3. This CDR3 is CASSLGDREDQPQHF. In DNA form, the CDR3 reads TGCGCCAGCAGCTTGGGGGACAGGGAGGATCAGCCCCAGCATTTT.

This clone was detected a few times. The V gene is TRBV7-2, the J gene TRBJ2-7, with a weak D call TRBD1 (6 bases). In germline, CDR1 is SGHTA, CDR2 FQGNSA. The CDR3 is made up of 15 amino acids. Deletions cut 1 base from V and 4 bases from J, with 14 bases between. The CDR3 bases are TGTGCCAGCAGCTTAGGGACAGTCTTCCTATACGAGCAGTACTTC. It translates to CASSLGTVFLYEQYF.

Here the CDR3 DNA reads TGTGCCAGCAGCTTGGGCAGGGTCCAAGAGACCCAGTACTTC. Protein product: CASSLGRVQETQYF. The chain is built from TRBV5-4 and TRBJ2-5, with D perhaps matching TRBD1 (5 bases). The germline V gene has CDR1 SGHNT and CDR2 YYREEE (reference sequence). V lost 0 bases and J lost 1, with 7 bases in between. The CDR3 covers 14 residues.

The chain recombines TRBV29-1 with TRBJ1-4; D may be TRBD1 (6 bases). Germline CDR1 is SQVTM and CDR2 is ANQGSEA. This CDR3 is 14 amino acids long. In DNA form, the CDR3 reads TGCACGATCTCTCTGGGGGGGCGTAATGAAAAACTGTTTTTT. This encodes CTISLGGRNEKLFF.

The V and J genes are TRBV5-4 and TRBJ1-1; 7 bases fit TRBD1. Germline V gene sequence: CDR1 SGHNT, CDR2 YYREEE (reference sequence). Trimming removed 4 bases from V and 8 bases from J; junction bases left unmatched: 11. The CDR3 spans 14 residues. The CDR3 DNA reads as TGTGCCAGCAGCCCCGGGGGGACAGTTCAAGAAGCTTTCTTT. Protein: CASSPGGTVQEAFF.

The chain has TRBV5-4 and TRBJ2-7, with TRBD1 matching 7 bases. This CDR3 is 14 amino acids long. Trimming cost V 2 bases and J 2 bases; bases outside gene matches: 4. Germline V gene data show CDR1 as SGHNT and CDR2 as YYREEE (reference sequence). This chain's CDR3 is CASSLQGIAYEQYF. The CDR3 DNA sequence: TGTGCCAGCAGCTTACAGGGGATAGCCTACGAGCAGTACTTC.

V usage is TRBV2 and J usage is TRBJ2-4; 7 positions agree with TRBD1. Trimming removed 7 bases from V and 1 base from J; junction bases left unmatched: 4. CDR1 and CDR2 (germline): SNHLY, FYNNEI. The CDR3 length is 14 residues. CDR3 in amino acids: CASTSDRAKNIQYF. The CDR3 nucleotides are TGTGCCAGCACTTCGGACAGGGCCAAAAACATTCAGTACTTC.

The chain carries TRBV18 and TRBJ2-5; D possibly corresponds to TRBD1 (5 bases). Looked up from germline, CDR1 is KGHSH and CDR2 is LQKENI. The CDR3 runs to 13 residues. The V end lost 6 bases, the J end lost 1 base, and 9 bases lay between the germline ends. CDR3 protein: CASSSDSQETQYF. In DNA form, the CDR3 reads TGTGCCAGCTCTTCTGACAGCCAAGAGACCCAGTACTTC.

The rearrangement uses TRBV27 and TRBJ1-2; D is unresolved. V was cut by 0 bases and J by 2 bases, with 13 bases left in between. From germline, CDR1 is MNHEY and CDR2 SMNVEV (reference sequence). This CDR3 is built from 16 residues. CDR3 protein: CASSLSNAALNYGYTF. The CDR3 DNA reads TGTGCCAGCAGTTTATCGAATGCAGCGTTAAACTATGGCTACACCTTC.

The CDR3 here is CASSPGANVLTF. The CDR3 DNA reads TGTGCCAGCAGCCCAGGGGCCAACGTCCTGACTTTC. The rearrangement links TRBV6-1 to TRBJ2-6; D unresolved. This CDR3 comprises 12 residues. Trimming left V 6 bases short and J 4 bases short, with 4 bases between. Germline CDR1 reads MNHNS; CDR2 reads SASEGT.

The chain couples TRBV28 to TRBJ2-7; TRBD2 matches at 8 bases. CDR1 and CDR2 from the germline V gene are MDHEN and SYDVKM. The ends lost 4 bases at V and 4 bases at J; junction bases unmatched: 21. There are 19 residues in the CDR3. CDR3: CASSSPKRTKSGSWYEQYF. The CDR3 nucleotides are TGTGCCAGCAGTTCCCCCAAAAGGACAAAGAGCGGGAGCTGGTACGAGCAGTACTTC.

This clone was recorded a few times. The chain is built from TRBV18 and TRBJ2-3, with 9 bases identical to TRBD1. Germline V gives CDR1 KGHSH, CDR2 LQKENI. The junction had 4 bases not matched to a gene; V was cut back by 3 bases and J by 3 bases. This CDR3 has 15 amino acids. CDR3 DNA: TGTGCCAGCTCACCGGGGACAGGGAGGACAGATACGCAGTATTTT. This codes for CASSPGTGRTDTQYF.

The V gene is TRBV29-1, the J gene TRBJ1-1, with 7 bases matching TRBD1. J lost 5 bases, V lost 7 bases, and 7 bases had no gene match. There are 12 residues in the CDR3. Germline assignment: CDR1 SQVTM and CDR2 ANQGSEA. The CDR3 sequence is CSAYRGKTEAFF. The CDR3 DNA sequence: TGCAGCGCTTACAGGGGTAAGACTGAAGCTTTCTTT.

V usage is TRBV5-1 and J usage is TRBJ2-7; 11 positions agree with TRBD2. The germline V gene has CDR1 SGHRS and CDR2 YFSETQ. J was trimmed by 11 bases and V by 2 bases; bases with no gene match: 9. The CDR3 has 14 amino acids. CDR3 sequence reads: CASSLGGLADHEYF. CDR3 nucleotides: TGCGCCAGCAGCTTAGGGGGACTAGCGGACCATGAGTACTTC.

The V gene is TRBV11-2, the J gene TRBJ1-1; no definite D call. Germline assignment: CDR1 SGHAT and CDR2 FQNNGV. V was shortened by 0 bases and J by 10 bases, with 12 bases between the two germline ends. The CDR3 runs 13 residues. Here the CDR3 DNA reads TGTGCCAGCAGCTTAGATGAGGAGATACGAGCTTTCTTT. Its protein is CASSLDEEIRAFF.

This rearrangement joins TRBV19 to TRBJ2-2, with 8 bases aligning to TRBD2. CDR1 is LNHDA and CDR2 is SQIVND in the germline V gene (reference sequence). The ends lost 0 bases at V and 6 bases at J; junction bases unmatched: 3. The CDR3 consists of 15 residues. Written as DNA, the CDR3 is TGTGCCAGTAGTATAGAAGCGGGAGTATCCGGGGAGCTGTTTTTT. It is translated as CASSIEAGVSGELFF.